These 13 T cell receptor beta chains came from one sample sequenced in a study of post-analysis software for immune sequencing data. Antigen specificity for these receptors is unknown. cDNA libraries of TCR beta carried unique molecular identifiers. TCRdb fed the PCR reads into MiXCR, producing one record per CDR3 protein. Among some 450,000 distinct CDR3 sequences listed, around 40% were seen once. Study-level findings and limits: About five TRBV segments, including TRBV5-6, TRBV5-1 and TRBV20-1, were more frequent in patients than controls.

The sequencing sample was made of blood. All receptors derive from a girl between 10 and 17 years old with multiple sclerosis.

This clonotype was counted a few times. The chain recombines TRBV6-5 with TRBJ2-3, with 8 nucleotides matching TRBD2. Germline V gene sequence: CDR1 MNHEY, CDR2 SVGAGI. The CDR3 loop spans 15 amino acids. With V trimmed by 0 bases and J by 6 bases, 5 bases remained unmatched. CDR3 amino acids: CASSYSWTSRDTQYF. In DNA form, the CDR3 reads TGTGCCAGCAGTTACTCGTGGACTAGCCGGGATACGCAGTATTTT.

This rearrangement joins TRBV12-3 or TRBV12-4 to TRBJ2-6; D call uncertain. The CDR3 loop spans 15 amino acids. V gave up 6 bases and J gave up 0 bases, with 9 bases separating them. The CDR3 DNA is TGTGCCAGCAGCCCGGCCGACTCTGGGGCCAACGTCCTGACTTTC. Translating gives CASSPADSGANVLTF.

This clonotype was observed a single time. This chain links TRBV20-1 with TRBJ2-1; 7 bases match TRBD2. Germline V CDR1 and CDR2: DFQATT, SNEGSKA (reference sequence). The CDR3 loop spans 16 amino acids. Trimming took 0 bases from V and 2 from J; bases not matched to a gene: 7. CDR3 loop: CSARDLAGATYNEQFF. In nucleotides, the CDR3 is TGCAGTGCTAGAGATTTGGCGGGAGCGACCTACAATGAGCAGTTCTTC.

The CDR3 spells CASTGSDGGQETQYF. The CDR3 DNA is TGTGCCAGCACCGGTTCGGACGGGGGACAAGAGACCCAGTACTTC. J is TRBJ2-5 and V is TRBV12-3 or TRBV12-4; the D gene is possibly TRBD2 (6 bases). The V end lost 7 bases, the J end lost 2 bases, and 17 bases lay between the germline ends. This CDR3 is built from 15 residues.

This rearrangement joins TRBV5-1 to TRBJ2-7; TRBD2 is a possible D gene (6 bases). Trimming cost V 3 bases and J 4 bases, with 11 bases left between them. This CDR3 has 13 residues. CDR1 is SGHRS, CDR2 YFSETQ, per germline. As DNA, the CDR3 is TGCGCCAGCAGCTCGCCCGGGACTTACGAGCAGTACTTC. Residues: CASSSPGTYEQYF. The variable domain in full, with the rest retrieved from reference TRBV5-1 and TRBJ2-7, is KAGVTQTPRYLIKTRGQQVTLSCSPISGHRSVSWYQQTPGQGLQFLFEYFSETQRNKGNFPGRFSGRQFSNSRSEMNVSTLELGDSALYLCASSSPGTYEQYFGPGTRLTVT.

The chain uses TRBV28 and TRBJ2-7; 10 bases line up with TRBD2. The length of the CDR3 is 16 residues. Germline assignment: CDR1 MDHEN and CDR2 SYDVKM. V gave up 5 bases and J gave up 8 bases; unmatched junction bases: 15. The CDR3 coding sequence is TGTGCCAGCAGTGAAACAGAAGCGGGAGGGCCAATTAAGCAGTACTTC. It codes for CASSETEAGGPIKQYF. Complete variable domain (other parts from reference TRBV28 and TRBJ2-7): DVKVTQSSRYLVKRTGEKVFLECVQDMDHENMFWYRQDPGLGLRLIYFSYDVKMKEKGDIPEGYSVSREKKERFSLILESASTNQTSMYLCASSETEAGGPIKQYFGPGTRLTVT.

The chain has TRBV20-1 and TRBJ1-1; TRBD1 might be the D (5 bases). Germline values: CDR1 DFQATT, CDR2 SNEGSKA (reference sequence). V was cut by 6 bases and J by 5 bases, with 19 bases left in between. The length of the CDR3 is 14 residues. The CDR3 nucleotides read TGCAGTGCCAAGGAAGGGGATACGTGGACTGAAGCTTTCTTT. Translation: CSAKEGDTWTEAFF.

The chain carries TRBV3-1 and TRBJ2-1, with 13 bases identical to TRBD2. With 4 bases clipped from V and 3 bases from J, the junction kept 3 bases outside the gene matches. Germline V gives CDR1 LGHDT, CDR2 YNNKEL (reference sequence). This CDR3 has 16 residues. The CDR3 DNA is TGTGCCAGCAGCCGACTAGCGGGGGGACTCTACAATGAGCAGTTCTTC. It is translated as CASSRLAGGLYNEQFF.

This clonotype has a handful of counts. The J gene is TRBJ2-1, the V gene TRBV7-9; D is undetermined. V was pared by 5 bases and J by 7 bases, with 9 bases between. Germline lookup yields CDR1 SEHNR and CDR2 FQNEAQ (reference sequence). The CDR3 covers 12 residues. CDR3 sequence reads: CASSNLVNEQFF. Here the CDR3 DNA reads TGTGCCAGCAGCAATCTAGTTAATGAGCAGTTCTTC.

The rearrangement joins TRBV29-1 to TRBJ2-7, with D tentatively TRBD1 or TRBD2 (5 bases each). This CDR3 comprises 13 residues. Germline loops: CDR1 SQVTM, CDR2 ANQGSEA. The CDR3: CSGALLYRDEQYF. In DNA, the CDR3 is TGCAGTGGGGCGCTCCTCTATCGGGATGAGCAGTACTTC.

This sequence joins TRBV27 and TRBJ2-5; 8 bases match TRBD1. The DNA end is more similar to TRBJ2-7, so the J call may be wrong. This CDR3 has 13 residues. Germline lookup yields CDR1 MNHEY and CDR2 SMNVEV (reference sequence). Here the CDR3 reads CASSYQGADEQYF. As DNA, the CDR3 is TGTGCCAGCAGTTATCAGGGGGCGGACGAGCAGTACTTC.

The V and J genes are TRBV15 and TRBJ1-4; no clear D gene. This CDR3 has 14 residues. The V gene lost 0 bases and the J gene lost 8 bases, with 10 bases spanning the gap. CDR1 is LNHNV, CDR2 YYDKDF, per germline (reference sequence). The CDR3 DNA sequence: TGTGCCACCAGCAGAGATGAGGTACGCGAAAAACTGTTTTTT. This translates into CATSRDEVREKLFF.

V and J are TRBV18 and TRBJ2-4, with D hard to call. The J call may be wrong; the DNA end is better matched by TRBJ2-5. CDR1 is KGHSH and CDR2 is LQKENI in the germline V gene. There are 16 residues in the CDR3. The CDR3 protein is CASSPGISWGQETQYF. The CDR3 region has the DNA TGTGCCAGCTCACCCGGAATATCCTGGGGACAAGAGACCCAGTACTTC.